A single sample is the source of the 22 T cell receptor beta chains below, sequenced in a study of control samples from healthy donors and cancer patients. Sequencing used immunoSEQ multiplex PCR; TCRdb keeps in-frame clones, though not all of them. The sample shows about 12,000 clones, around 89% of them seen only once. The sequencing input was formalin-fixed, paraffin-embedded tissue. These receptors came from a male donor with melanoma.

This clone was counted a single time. CDR3 in DNA: TGTGCCAGCAGTCCCTCGGACAGGGGGTTCGCGAACACTGAAGCTTTCTTT. Its protein is CASSPSDRGFANTEAFF. The chain recombines TRBV27 with TRBJ1-1; 10 bases agree with TRBD1. Trimming took 5 bases from V and 1 from J; bases not matched to a gene: 10. The CDR3 has 17 amino acids. Germline V CDR1 and CDR2: MNHEY, SMNVEV (reference sequence).

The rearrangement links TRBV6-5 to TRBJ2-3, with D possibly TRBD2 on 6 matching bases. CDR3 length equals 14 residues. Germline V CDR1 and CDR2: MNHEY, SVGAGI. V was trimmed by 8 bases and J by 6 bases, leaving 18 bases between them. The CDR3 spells CASSGREESDTQYF. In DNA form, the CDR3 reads TGTGCCAGCTCAGGCAGGGAGGAATCCGATACGCAGTATTTT.

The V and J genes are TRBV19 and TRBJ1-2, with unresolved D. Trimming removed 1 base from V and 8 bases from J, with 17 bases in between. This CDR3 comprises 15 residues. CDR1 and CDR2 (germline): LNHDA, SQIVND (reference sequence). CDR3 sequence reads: CASSIGIMIPLGYTF. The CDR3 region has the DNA TGTGCCAGTAGTATAGGTATTATGATCCCTCTGGGCTACACCTTC.

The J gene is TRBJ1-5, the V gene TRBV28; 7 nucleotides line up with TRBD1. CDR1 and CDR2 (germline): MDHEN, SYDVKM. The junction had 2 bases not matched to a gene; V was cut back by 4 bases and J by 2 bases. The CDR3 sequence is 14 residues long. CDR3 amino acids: CASSSTGRNQPQHF. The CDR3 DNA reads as TGTGCCAGCAGTTCGACAGGGCGCAATCAGCCCCAGCATTTT.

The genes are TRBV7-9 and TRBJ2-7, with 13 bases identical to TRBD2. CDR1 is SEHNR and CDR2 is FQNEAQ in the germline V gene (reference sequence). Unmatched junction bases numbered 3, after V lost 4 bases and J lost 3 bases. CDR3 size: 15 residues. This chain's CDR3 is CASSSGLAGVYEQYF. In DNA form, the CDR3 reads TGTGCCAGCAGCTCCGGACTAGCGGGAGTCTACGAGCAGTACTTC. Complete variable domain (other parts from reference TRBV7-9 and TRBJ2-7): DTGVSQNPRHKITKRGQNVTFRCDPISEHNRLYWYRQTLGQGPEFLTYFQNEAQLEKSRLLSDRFSAERPKGSFSTLEIQRTEQGDSAMYLCASSSGLAGVYEQYFGPGTRLTVT.

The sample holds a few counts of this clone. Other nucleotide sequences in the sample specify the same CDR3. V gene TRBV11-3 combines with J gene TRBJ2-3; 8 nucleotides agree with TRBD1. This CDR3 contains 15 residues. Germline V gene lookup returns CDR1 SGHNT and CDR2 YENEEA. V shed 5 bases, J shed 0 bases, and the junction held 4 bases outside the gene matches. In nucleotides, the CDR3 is TGTGCCAGCAGCCCGAGGACAGGGAGCACAGATACGCAGTATTTT. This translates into CASSPRTGSTDTQYF.

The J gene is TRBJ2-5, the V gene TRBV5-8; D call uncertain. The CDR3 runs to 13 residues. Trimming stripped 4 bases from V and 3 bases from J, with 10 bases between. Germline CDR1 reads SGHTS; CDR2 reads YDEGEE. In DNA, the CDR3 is TGTGCCAGCAGCCGAAATGAAGAAGAGACCCAGTACTTC. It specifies CASSRNEEETQYF.

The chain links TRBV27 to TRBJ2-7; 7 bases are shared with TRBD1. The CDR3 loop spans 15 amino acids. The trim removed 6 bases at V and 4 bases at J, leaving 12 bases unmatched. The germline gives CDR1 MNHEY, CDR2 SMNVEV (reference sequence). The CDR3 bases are TGTGCCAGCAGCCCTTCTATAGGGGGCGGGTACGAGCAGTACTTC. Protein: CASSPSIGGGYEQYF.

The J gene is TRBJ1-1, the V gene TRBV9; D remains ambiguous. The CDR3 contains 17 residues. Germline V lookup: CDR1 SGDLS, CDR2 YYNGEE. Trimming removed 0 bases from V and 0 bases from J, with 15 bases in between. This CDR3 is CASSVDGTPGVNTEAFF. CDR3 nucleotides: TGTGCCAGCAGCGTAGATGGCACCCCCGGCGTGAACACTGAAGCTTTCTTT.

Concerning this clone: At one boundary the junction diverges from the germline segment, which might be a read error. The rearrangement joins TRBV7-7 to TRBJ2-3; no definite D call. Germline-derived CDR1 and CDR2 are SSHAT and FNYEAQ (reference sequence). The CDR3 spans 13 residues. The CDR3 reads CASSQHRVDTQYF. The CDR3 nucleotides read TGTGCTAGCAGCCAACATAGAGTAGATACGCAGTATTTT.

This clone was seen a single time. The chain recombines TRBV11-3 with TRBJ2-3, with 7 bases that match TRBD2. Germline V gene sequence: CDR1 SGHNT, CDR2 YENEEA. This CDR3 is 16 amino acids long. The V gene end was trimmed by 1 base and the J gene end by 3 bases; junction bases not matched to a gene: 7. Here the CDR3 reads CASSLGRLADTDTQYF. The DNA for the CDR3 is TGTGCCAGCAGCTTAGGAAGGCTAGCGGATACAGATACGCAGTATTTT.

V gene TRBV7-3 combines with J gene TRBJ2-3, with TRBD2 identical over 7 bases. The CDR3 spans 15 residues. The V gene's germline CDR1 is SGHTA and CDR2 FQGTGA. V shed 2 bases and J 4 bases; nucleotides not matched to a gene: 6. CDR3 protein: CASSLGLAAPDTQYF. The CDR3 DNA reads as TGTGCCAGCAGCTTAGGCCTAGCGGCCCCAGATACGCAGTATTTT. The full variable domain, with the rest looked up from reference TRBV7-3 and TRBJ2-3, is GAGVSQTPSNKVTEKGKYVELRCDPISGHTALYWYRQSLGQGPEFLIYFQGTGAADDSGLPNDRFFAVRPEGSVSTLKIQRTERGDSAVYLCASSLGLAAPDTQYFGPGTRLTVL.

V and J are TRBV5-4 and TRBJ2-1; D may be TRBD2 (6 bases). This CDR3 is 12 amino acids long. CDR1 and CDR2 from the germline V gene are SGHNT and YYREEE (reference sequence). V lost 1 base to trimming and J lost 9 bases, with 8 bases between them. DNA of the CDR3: TGTGCCAGCAGCTTGAGTAGCGGTGAGCAGTTCTTC. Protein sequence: CASSLSSGEQFF.

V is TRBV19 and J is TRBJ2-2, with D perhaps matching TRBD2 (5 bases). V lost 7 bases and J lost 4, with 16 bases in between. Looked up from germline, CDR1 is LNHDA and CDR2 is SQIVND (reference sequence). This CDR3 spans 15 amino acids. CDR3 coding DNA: TGTGCCAGTACCTGGGGAGCCTTGGTCACCGGGGAGCTGTTTTTT. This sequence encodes CASTWGALVTGELFF.

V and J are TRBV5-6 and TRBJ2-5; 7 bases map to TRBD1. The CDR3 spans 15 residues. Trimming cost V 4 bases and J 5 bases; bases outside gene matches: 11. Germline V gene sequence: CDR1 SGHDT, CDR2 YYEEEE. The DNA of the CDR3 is TGTGCCAGCAGCCGCACCGGGACAGCACGGGAGACCCAGTACTTC. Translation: CASSRTGTARETQYF.

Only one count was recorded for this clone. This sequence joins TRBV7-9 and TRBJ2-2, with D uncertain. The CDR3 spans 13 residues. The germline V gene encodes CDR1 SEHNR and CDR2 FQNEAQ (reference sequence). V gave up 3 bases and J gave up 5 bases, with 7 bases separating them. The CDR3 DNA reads TGTGCCAGCAGCTTCCCAACGACCGGGGAGCTGTTTTTT. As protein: CASSFPTTGELFF.

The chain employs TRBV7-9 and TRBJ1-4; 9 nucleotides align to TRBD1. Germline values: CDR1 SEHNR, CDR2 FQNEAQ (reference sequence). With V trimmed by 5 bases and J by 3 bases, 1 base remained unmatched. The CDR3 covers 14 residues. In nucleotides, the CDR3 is TGTGCCAGCAGCCGACAGGGGGCTAATGAAAAACTGTTTTTT. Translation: CASSRQGANEKLFF.

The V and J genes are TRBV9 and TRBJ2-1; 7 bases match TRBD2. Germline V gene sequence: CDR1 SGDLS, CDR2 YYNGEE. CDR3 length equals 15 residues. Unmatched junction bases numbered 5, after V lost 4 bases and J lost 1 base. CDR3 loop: CASSTQRESYNEQFF. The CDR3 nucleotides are TGTGCCAGCAGCACCCAGCGGGAATCCTACAATGAGCAGTTCTTC. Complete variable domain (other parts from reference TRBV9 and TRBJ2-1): DSGVTQTPKHLITATGQRVTLRCSPRSGDLSVYWYQQSLDQGLQFLIQYYNGEERAKGNILERFSAQQFPDLHSELNLSSLELGDSALYFCASSTQRESYNEQFFGPGTRLTVL.

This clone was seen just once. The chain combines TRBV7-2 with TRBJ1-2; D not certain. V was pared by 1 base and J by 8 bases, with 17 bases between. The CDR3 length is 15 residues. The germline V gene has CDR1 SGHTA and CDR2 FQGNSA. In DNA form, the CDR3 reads TGTGCCAGCAGCTTAGTGTCTGGAACCTCGGGGGGCTACACCTTC. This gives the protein CASSLVSGTSGGYTF.

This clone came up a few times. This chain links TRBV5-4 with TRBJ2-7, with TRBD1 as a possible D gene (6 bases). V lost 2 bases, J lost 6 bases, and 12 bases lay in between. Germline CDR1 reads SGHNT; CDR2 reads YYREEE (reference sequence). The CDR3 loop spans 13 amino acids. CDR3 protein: CASSLGGNGEQYF. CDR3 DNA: TGTGCCAGCAGCTTAGGGGGAAACGGCGAGCAGTACTTC.

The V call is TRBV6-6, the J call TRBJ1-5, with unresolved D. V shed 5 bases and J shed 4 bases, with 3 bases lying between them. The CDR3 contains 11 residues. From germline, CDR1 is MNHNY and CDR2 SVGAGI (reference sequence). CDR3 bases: TGTGCCAGCAGTCTTAATCAGCCCCAGCATTTT. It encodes CASSLNQPQHF.

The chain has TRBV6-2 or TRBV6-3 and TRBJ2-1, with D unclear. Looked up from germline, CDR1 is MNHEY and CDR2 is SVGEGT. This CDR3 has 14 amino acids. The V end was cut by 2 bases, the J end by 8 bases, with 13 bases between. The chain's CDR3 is CASSYVIADDEQFF. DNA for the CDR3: TGTGCCAGCAGTTACGTGATCGCGGACGATGAGCAGTTCTTC.